This is a list of T cell receptor beta chains from one sample in a study of blood T cells in healthy people across ages. TCRdb processed the 5' RACE reads anew with MiXCR; each CDR3 protein has one entry. There are about 1.1 million distinct CDR3 sequences in the sample; roughly two fifths occur only once, and over 10% lies in the top ten. Sequencing input: blood. These TCRs come from a man aged 18-30 years in good health. Each CDR3 is given without its conserved first and last residue. Each record gives: J gene, D gene, V gene, CDR3 protein. A D gene is named only where the DNA matches it firmly.

j_gene: TRBJ2-1
d_gene: .
v_gene: TRBV7-9
CDR3aa: ASSPPKGSYNEQF

j_gene: TRBJ1-2
d_gene: .
v_gene: TRBV6-1
CDR3aa: ASISLSNYGYT

j_gene: .
d_gene: .
v_gene: TRBV28
CDR3aa: ASSSDRSSYNEQY

j_gene: TRBJ2-1
d_gene: .
v_gene: TRBV5-1
CDR3aa: ASSSFVGSYNEQF

j_gene: TRBJ1-2
d_gene: TRBD1
v_gene: TRBV7-2
CDR3aa: ASSSRRREQGHYGYT

j_gene: TRBJ2-3
d_gene: TRBD2
v_gene: TRBV4-3
CDR3aa: ASSPSPPSGGPTDTQY

j_gene: TRBJ2-5
d_gene: .
v_gene: TRBV6-2/TRBV6-3
CDR3aa: ASREKYGTHEETQY

j_gene: TRBJ2-3
d_gene: .
v_gene: TRBV3-1
CDR3aa: ASSQEVRDLVTDTQY

j_gene: TRBJ2-1
d_gene: TRBD1
v_gene: TRBV12-3/TRBV12-4
CDR3aa: ASSSRTGGNEQF

j_gene: TRBJ2-3
d_gene: TRBD2
v_gene: TRBV4-1
CDR3aa: ASSQTGTTTDTQY

j_gene: TRBJ2-7
d_gene: .
v_gene: TRBV3-1
CDR3aa: ASSGRQSSYEQY

j_gene: TRBJ1-4
d_gene: .
v_gene: TRBV4-3
CDR3aa: ASSQDVTGRNEKLF

j_gene: TRBJ2-1
d_gene: TRBD2
v_gene: TRBV12-5
CDR3aa: ASGLGLPGLADEQF

j_gene: TRBJ2-1
d_gene: TRBD1
v_gene: TRBV9
CDR3aa: ASSAGTAPNNEQF

j_gene: TRBJ1-1
d_gene: .
v_gene: TRBV27
CDR3aa: ASSLRVWDTEAF

j_gene: TRBJ1-1
d_gene: .
v_gene: TRBV3-1
CDR3aa: ASSQDPGDYTEAF

j_gene: TRBJ1-1
d_gene: .
v_gene: TRBV7-2
CDR3aa: ASSFSGRTEAF

j_gene: TRBJ2-3
d_gene: .
v_gene: TRBV20-1
CDR3aa: SARPPRRVDTQY

j_gene: TRBJ2-1
d_gene: TRBD2
v_gene: TRBV6-2/TRBV6-3
CDR3aa: ASSYLGGGAYNEQF

j_gene: TRBJ2-3
d_gene: TRBD2
v_gene: TRBV9
CDR3aa: ASSVEAGGLTDTQY

j_gene: TRBJ1-2
d_gene: .
v_gene: TRBV12-3/TRBV12-4
CDR3aa: ASTPHGQSYT

j_gene: TRBJ1-1
d_gene: .
v_gene: TRBV5-1
CDR3aa: ASSPLGDSTEAF

j_gene: TRBJ2-3
d_gene: .
v_gene: TRBV12-5
CDR3aa: ASGLLGAADTQY

j_gene: TRBJ1-6
d_gene: .
v_gene: TRBV12-3/TRBV12-4
CDR3aa: ASSSGGTSPLH

j_gene: TRBJ2-3
d_gene: TRBD1
v_gene: TRBV7-9
CDR3aa: ASLPRTGGFGDTQY

j_gene: TRBJ1-2
d_gene: TRBD1
v_gene: TRBV7-9
CDR3aa: ASSLAGTGNYGYT

j_gene: TRBJ2-5
d_gene: TRBD2
v_gene: TRBV4-1
CDR3aa: ASTAPGGETQY

j_gene: TRBJ2-1
d_gene: TRBD2
v_gene: TRBV6-2/TRBV6-3
CDR3aa: ASRRLAGGPNEQF

j_gene: TRBJ1-2
d_gene: .
v_gene: TRBV27
CDR3aa: ASSLYGDTNYGYT

j_gene: TRBJ1-4
d_gene: .
v_gene: TRBV5-8
CDR3aa: ASSPEGARGEKLF

j_gene: TRBJ1-2
d_gene: .
v_gene: TRBV6-2/TRBV6-3
CDR3aa: ASSYSRSNGYT

j_gene: .
d_gene: TRBD2
v_gene: TRBV7-9
CDR3aa: ASITSGASYNEQY

j_gene: TRBJ1-2
d_gene: TRBD1
v_gene: TRBV7-2
CDR3aa: ASSFHRGLSSNYGYT

j_gene: TRBJ2-3
d_gene: .
v_gene: TRBV9
CDR3aa: ASSKLTDTQY

j_gene: TRBJ2-3
d_gene: .
v_gene: TRBV7-9
CDR3aa: ASSDKFGDDTQY

j_gene: TRBJ1-5
d_gene: .
v_gene: TRBV9
CDR3aa: ASSVVGTVDQPQH

j_gene: TRBJ1-1
d_gene: .
v_gene: TRBV3-1
CDR3aa: ASSQELERKAF

j_gene: TRBJ2-1
d_gene: TRBD2
v_gene: TRBV3-1
CDR3aa: ASSQRARGDNEQF

j_gene: TRBJ1-1
d_gene: .
v_gene: TRBV14
CDR3aa: ASSHSEVRAF

j_gene: TRBJ1-2
d_gene: .
v_gene: TRBV20-1
CDR3aa: SARDITRRAGYT

j_gene: TRBJ2-3
d_gene: TRBD2
v_gene: TRBV7-2
CDR3aa: ASSLVSGGSGTDTQY

j_gene: TRBJ2-1
d_gene: .
v_gene: TRBV12-3/TRBV12-4
CDR3aa: ASTWAAGGYNEQF

j_gene: TRBJ2-4
d_gene: .
v_gene: TRBV6-5
CDR3aa: APREAKNIQY

j_gene: TRBJ1-1
d_gene: TRBD1
v_gene: TRBV4-1
CDR3aa: ASSQDTQGQGRTEAF

j_gene: TRBJ2-1
d_gene: .
v_gene: TRBV11-2
CDR3aa: ASRGHRGSYNEQF

j_gene: TRBJ2-3
d_gene: TRBD2
v_gene: TRBV6-2/TRBV6-3
CDR3aa: ASSYVLAGSTDTQY

j_gene: .
d_gene: .
v_gene: TRBV7-2
CDR3aa: ASSLDPTLVTQY

j_gene: TRBJ2-5
d_gene: .
v_gene: TRBV6-2/TRBV6-3
CDR3aa: ASSWSSQKNEQY

j_gene: TRBJ2-3
d_gene: .
v_gene: TRBV2
CDR3aa: ASSAKDTQY

j_gene: TRBJ2-3
d_gene: .
v_gene: TRBV24-1
CDR3aa: ATSVGAPGTDTQY

j_gene: TRBJ2-1
d_gene: .
v_gene: TRBV10-3
CDR3aa: AISDLLSYNEQF

j_gene: TRBJ1-2
d_gene: .
v_gene: TRBV20-1
CDR3aa: SASQGRDNYGYT

j_gene: TRBJ2-1
d_gene: TRBD1
v_gene: TRBV5-1
CDR3aa: ASSRYRGPNWNEQF

j_gene: TRBJ1-1
d_gene: .
v_gene: TRBV27
CDR3aa: ASRGRPEFSEAF

j_gene: TRBJ2-7
d_gene: .
v_gene: TRBV7-2
CDR3aa: ASSFPTSSYEQY

j_gene: .
d_gene: .
v_gene: TRBV6-5
CDR3aa: ASRGELYEQY

j_gene: TRBJ2-5
d_gene: .
v_gene: TRBV19
CDR3aa: ASSGVERLQETQY